This TCR beta chain was identified in a study of cytomegalovirus exposure and HLA in healthy donors. Overall study context: In terms of ancestry, the Caucasian-associated cluster contained 75% to 90% of the approximately 420 genotyped donors.

J was trimmed by 2 bases and V by 4 bases; bases with no gene match: 4. The germline CDR1 and CDR2 sequences are SGHAT and FQDESV (reference sequence). The CDR3 has 14 amino acids. The PCR employed 60 Vbeta primers together with 13 Jbeta primers. Sequenced by immunoSEQ multiplex PCR; TCRdb stores in-frame clones only, minus some. The data show 80,000 or so clones, 60% to 70% seen once. Regarding this clone: Its specificity is not known.

Overall study results and limits: The listing of 150 or so TCR beta chains classed them as cytomegalovirus-associated.

This sequence joins TRBV11-1 and TRBJ2-7; the match to TRBD1 covers 8 bases. The origin of this receptor is a man younger than 45 in good health and CMV-seropositive. The sample taken for sequencing was PBMCs. The CDR3, as DNA: TGTGCCAGCAGCTCCGGACAGGGTCCCTACGAGCAGTACTTC. Its translation: CASSSGQGPYEQYF.